The following is a T cell receptor (beta chain) sequence with its context. The sample is drawn from a study of cytomegalovirus exposure and HLA in healthy donors. The PCR had 60 Vbeta and 13 Jbeta primers. Sequencing was performed with immunoSEQ multiplex PCR; in TCRdb, only in-frame clones are kept and a portion is missing. The sample carries more than 85,000 clones, around 70% recorded once. The CDR3 has 18 amino acids. Trimming stripped 3 bases from V and 5 bases from J, with 25 bases between. Germline loops: CDR1 MDHEN, CDR2 SYDVKM. V gene TRBV28 combines with J gene TRBJ1-1, with D perhaps TRBD1 (6 bases). The sequencing input was PBMCs. The sequence derives from a woman aged 50 to 60 in good health and CMV-seropositive. The CDR3 DNA reads TGTGCCAGCAGTTTCCCCCAGGGCCTGGGAGGGGGAAATACTGAAGCTTTCTTT. Translating it yields CASSFPQGLGGGNTEAFF.